The present TCR beta chain was sequenced within a study of T cells after yellow fever vaccination. Study outcomes and limitations: A minor fraction of clonotypes spanned both CD4 and CD8 compartments.

The V gene's germline CDR1 is MNHEY and CDR2 SVGAGI. The CDR3 spans 14 residues. Via MiXCR, TCRdb re-called the 5' RACE reads, giving one row per CDR3 protein. The data show about 250,000 distinct CDR3 sequences, roughly 4% seen once. A word on this clonotype: Antigen specificity is unknown. This may stem from a read error, because a much larger clone lies one nucleotide away.

The gene calls are TRBV6-5 and TRBJ2-3, with TRBD1 matching 9 bases. Material: PBMCs, obtained 15 days after the yellow fever booster vaccination. This TCR came from a man aged 18 to 30 who received the YFV17D yellow fever vaccine. The CDR3 spells CASSGDRETVTQYF. The CDR3 nucleotides read TGTGCCAGCTCTGGGGACAGGGAGACAGTTACGCAGTATTTT.